This passage covers 10 T cell receptor beta chains from one sample sequenced in a study of identical twins (dated by TCRdb to the mid-2010s). The method was 5' RACE. The instrument was an Illumina HiSeq 2000. The public reads were reanalyzed by TCRdb: fastp trimming at Q25, MiXCR alignment, in-frame beta chains only. CDR3 protein sequences are deduplicated, and each keeps its most common genes and DNA. Counted in this sample were under 250,000 distinct CDR3 sequences; 7.5% of them appeared once. Around 5.4% of the sample rests with the top ten. This sample was also put to use in a study of yellow fever vaccine responses in identical twins.

The sample consisted of CD8+ T cells sorted from blood. The origin of the receptors is a woman between 18 and 29 years old in good health.

This clonotype was seen repeatedly, ten times or more. This rearrangement joins TRBV2 to TRBJ1-4, with D possibly TRBD1 on 5 matching bases. The CDR3 runs 14 residues. The germline V and J ends were trimmed by 6 bases and 5 bases, with 13 bases remaining between them. CDR1 and CDR2 from the germline V gene are SNHLY and FYNNEI. CDR3 nucleotides: TGTGCCAGCAGCGAGGGGCCGCGGAATGAAAAACTGTTTTTT. This translates into CASSEGPRNEKLFF.

V and J are TRBV6-5 and TRBJ1-5; 8 nucleotides agree with TRBD1. The CDR3 spans 15 residues. V shed 2 bases, J shed 3 bases, and the junction held 3 bases outside the gene matches. Germline V gene data show CDR1 as MNHEY and CDR2 as SVGAGI. CDR3 sequence reads: CASSYGGQDNQPQHF. The CDR3 nucleotides are TGTGCCAGCAGTTACGGGGGACAGGACAATCAGCCCCAGCATTTT.

This clonotype showed up many times. The V call is TRBV12-3 or TRBV12-4, the J call TRBJ2-1; 13 nucleotides align to TRBD2. The CDR3 runs to 14 residues. The trim removed 5 bases at V and 10 bases at J, leaving 5 bases unmatched. CDR3 region: CASSGLAGEEEQFF. DNA for the CDR3: TGTGCCAGCAGTGGACTAGCGGGAGAGGAAGAGCAGTTCTTC.

This clonotype showed up just a few times. The junction differs from germline at one of its ends, possibly a read error. The gene calls are TRBV11-2 and TRBJ2-2, with D perhaps given as TRBD1 or TRBD2 (6 bases each). CDR1 is SGHAT, CDR2 FQNNGV, per germline. CDR3 length: 18 amino acids. The CDR3 sequence is CASSLGGFRPNRGGELFF. CDR3 coding DNA: TGTGCCAGCAGTTTAGGGGGGTTCCGACCCAACCGGGGAGGGGAGCTGTTTTTT.

This clonotype has ten or more counts. V gene TRBV27 combines with J gene TRBJ2-5, with D maybe TRBD2 (6 bases). V was shortened by 8 bases and J by 5 bases, with 15 bases between the two germline ends. Looked up from germline, CDR1 is MNHEY and CDR2 is SMNVEV (reference sequence). The CDR3 has 13 amino acids. The CDR3 DNA reads TGTGCCAGCTGTAGGTGGAGGGGCGAGACCCAGTACTTC. As protein: CASCRWRGETQYF.

This clonotype turned up a few times. The CDR3 loop is CAISEALGGTNSPLHF. CDR3 coding DNA: TGTGCCATCAGTGAGGCCCTCGGAGGGACCAATTCACCCCTCCACTTT. The chain couples TRBV10-3 to TRBJ1-6, with D tentatively TRBD1 (5 bases). CDR3 length equals 16 residues. Deletions cut 2 bases from V and 7 bases from J, with 15 bases between. CDR1 is ENHRY and CDR2 is SYGVKD in the germline V gene.

This clonotype was detected ten times or more. CDR3 loop: CASSLKGTSGSMSYNEQFF. Written as DNA, the CDR3 is TGTGCCAGCAGCTTAAAAGGGACTAGCGGGAGTATGTCCTACAATGAGCAGTTCTTC. V usage is TRBV7-3 and J usage is TRBJ2-1; 14 bases fit TRBD2. Germline CDR1 and CDR2: SGHTA and FQGTGA. The ends lost 1 base at V and 1 base at J; junction bases unmatched: 6. The CDR3 length is 19 residues.

The table lists this clonotype with a few counts. The chain couples TRBV4-1 to TRBJ1-2, with 7 bases matching TRBD1. This CDR3 has 17 residues. Trimming took 1 base from V and 7 from J; bases not matched to a gene: 15. Per the germline V gene, CDR1 is MGHRA and CDR2 is YSYEKL. The CDR3 region has the DNA TGCGCCAGCAGCCAAGCCCCGTTAGAGGGGGCCCCAGGTGGCTACACCTTC. Its protein product is CASSQAPLEGAPGGYTF.

The sample holds many counts of this clonotype. The V call is TRBV28, the J call TRBJ2-7, with 10 bases matching TRBD2. The germline V gene encodes CDR1 MDHEN and CDR2 SYDVKM. J lost 2 bases, V lost 4 bases, and 8 bases had no gene match. The CDR3 is made up of 16 amino acids. CDR3 residues: CASSSLLAGLTYEQYF. In DNA form, the CDR3 reads TGTGCCAGCAGTTCATTACTAGCGGGACTGACCTACGAGCAGTACTTC.

This clonotype was seen a few times. This chain uses TRBV24-1 with TRBJ1-5, with a possible D match to TRBD1 (5 bases). The V end lost 4 bases, the J end lost 0 bases, and 21 bases lay between the germline ends. This CDR3 has 19 residues. Germline CDR1 reads KGHDR; CDR2 reads SFDVKD. This chain's CDR3 is CATSDPTGGMDDSNQPQHF. In nucleotides, the CDR3 is TGTGCCACCAGTGACCCCACGGGGGGGATGGATGATAGCAATCAGCCCCAGCATTTT.